Listed below are T cell receptor beta chains from one sample, sequenced in a study of neurological immune-mediated disorders. TCRdb reanalysed the 5' RACE reads using MiXCR and keeps one entry per CDR3 protein. The data hold around 66,000 distinct CDR3 sequences, with roughly 5.5% observed a single time. Sequencing used PBMCs. These receptor sequences come from a young woman with multiple sclerosis. Each CDR3 is given with its conserved first and last residue. A D gene is named only where the DNA matches it firmly. Size values are once, few and many counts, or a class for expanded clones, and some rows have none.

J | V | D | size | CDR3 | DNA
TRBJ1-5 | TRBV28 | - | many | CASSLAFLGAPERNQPQHF | TGTGCCAGCAGTTTGGCTTTTCTAGGGGCACCCGAGAGGAATCAGCCCCAGCATTTT
TRBJ2-5 | TRBV5-1 | - | many | CASSTGHLQETQYF | TGCGCCAGCAGCACGGGACACCTCCAAGAGACCCAGTACTTC
TRBJ1-3 | TRBV14 | - | many | CASSRELFGNTIYF | TGTGCCAGCAGCCGGGAGTTATTTGGAAACACCATATATTTT
TRBJ1-2 | TRBV10-3 | - | many | CAISESGYGYTF | TGTGCCATCAGTGAGTCAGGATATGGCTACACCTTC
TRBJ2-3 | TRBV5-1 | TRBD1 | many | CASRTGQGLRDTDTQYF | TGCGCCAGCAGAACGGGACAGGGGCTTCGGGACACAGATACGCAGTATTTT
TRBJ2-1 | TRBV20-1 | - | many | CSASPSPWASYNEQFF | TGCAGTGCTAGCCCGAGCCCCTGGGCATCCTACAATGAGCAGTTCTTC
TRBJ1-3 | TRBV5-8 | - | many | CASSLVGTTGNTIYF | TGTGCCAGCAGCTTGGTAGGCACAACCGGAAACACCATATATTTT
TRBJ2-2 | TRBV24-1 | - | many | CATSGTGELFF | TGTGCCACCAGTGGAACCGGGGAGCTGTTTTTT
TRBJ1-6 | TRBV5-1 | - | many | CASSWGRTAGDSPLHF | TGCGCCAGCAGCTGGGGCAGGACAGCAGGGGATTCACCCCTCCACTTT
TRBJ1-4 | TRBV20-1 | - | many | CSAIDTKNEKLFF | TGCAGTGCTATAGATACTAAAAATGAAAAACTGTTTTTT
TRBJ2-7 | TRBV9 | - | many | CASSVGAGPYEQYF | TGTGCCAGCAGCGTAGGGGCAGGGCCGTACGAGCAGTACTTC
TRBJ1-4 | TRBV6-1 | - | few | CASRPQGLSGEKLFF | TGTGCCAGCAGGCCACAAGGACTATCCGGTGAAAAACTGTTTTTT
TRBJ1-1 | TRBV20-1 | TRBD1 | many | CSAAPDRTNTEAFF | TGCAGTGCTGCCCCGGACAGGACGAACACTGAAGCTTTCTTT
TRBJ1-2 | TRBV6-5 | - | few | CASSFSLQGKGYTF | TGTGCCAGCAGTTTTTCCCTGCAGGGTAAAGGCTACACCTTC
TRBJ1-3 | TRBV9 | - | many | CASSLGGSQSGNTIYF | TGTGCCAGCAGCCTAGGGGGGAGTCAGAGCGGAAACACCATATATTTT
TRBJ1-1 | TRBV7-9 | - | - | CASSPRAGEAFF | TGTGCCAGCAGCCCCCGGGCAGGTGAAGCTTTCTTT
TRBJ1-2 | TRBV5-1 | TRBD1 | many | CASSLGQGLYGYTF | TGCGCCAGCAGCTTGGGACAGGGGCTCTATGGCTACACCTTC
TRBJ1-2 | TRBV6-5 | TRBD1 | many | CASSYSSGGFGYGYTF | TGTGCCAGCAGTTACTCTTCAGGGGGCTTCGGCTATGGCTACACCTTC
TRBJ1-5 | TRBV20-1 | - | many | CSARVNTGVYQPQNF | TGCAGTGCTAGGGTCAATACGGGGGTCTATCAGCCCCAGAATTTT
TRBJ1-2 | TRBV9 | - | - | CASSPSGQIDGYGYTF | TGTGCCAGCAGCCCGAGCGGACAGATAGATGGCTATGGCTACACCTTC
TRBJ1-1 | TRBV7-9 | - | many | CASSPSRDTEAFF | TGTGCCAGCAGCCCGTCCCGGGACACCGAAGCTTTCTTT
TRBJ2-7 | TRBV7-9 | - | - | CASSLGTTGASYEQYF | TGTGCCAGCAGCTTAGGGACGACGGGGGCCTCCTACGAGCAGTACTTC